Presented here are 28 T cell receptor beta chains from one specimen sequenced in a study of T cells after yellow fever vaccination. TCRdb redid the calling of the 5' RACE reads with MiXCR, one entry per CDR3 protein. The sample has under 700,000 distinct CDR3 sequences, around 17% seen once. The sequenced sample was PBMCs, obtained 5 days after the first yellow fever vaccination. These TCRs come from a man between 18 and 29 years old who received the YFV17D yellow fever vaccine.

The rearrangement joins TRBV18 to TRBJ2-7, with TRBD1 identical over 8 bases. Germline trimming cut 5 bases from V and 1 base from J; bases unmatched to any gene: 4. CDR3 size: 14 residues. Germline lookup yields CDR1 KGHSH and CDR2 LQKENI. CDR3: CASSDRDRSYEQYV. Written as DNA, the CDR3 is TGTGCCAGCTCAGACCGGGACAGGTCCTACGAGCAGTACGTC.

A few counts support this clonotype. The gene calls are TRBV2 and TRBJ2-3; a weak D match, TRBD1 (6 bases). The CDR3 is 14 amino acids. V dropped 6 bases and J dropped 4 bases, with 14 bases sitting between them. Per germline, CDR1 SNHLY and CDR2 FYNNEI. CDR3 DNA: TGTGCCAGCAGGGACCAGGGGTATCCAGATACGCAGTATTTT. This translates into CASRDQGYPDTQYF.

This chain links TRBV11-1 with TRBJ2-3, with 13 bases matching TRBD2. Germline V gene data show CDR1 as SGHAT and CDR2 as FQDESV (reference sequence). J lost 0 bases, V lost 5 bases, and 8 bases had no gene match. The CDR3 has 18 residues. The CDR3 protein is CASSTLAGGKTSTDTQYF. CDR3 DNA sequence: TGTGCCAGCAGCACACTAGCGGGGGGGAAGACTAGCACAGATACGCAGTATTTT.

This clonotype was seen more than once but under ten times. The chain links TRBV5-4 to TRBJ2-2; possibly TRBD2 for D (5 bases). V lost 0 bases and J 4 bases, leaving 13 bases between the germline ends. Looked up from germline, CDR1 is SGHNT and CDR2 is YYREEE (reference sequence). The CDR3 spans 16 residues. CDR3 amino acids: CASSLGWTGSTGELFF. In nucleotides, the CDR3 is TGTGCCAGCAGCTTGGGTTGGACGGGGTCCACCGGGGAGCTGTTTTTT.

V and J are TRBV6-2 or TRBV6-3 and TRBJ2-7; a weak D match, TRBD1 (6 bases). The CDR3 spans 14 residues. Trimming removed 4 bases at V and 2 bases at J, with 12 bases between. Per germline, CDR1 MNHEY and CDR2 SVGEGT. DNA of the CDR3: TGTGCCAGCAGTTTCACGGACAGCACCTACGAGCAGTACGTC. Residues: CASSFTDSTYEQYV.

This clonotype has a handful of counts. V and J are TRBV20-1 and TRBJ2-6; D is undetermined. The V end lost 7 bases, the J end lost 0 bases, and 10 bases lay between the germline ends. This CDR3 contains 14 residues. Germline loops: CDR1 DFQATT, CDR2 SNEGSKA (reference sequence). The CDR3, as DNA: TGCAGTGTCGCTGCTCACTCTGGGGCCAACGTCCTGACTTTC. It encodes CSVAAHSGANVLTF.

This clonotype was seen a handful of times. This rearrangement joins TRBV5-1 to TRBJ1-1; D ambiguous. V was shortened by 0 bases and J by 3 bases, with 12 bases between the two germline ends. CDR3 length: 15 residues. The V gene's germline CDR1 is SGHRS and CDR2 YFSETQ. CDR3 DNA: TGCGCCAGCAGCTTGGCCTCAGGCGGCGACACTGAAGCTTTCTTT. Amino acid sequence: CASSLASGGDTEAFF.

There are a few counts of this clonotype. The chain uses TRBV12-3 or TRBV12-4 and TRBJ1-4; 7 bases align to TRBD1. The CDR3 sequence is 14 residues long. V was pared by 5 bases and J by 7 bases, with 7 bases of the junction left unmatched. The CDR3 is CASSNRGGGEKLFF. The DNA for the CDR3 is TGTGCCAGCAGTAACAGGGGTGGTGGTGAAAAACTGTTTTTT.

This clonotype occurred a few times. CDR3 in amino acids: CASSPNRGSTQYF. As DNA, the CDR3 is TGCGCCAGCAGCCCGAACAGGGGATCCACGCAGTATTTT. The V and J genes are TRBV4-3 and TRBJ2-3, with TRBD1 matching 7 bases. CDR3 length equals 13 residues. J gave up 9 bases and V 4 bases, and 7 bases lay outside the gene matches. CDR1 and CDR2 from the germline V gene are LGHNA and YSLEER.

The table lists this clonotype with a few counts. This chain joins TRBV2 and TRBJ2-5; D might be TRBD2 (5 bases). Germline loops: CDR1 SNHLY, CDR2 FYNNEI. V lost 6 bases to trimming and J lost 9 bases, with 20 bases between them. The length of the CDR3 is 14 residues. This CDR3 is CASRPRTTTGAQYF. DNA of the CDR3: TGTGCCAGCAGACCCAGGACGACAACCGGGGCCCAGTACTTC. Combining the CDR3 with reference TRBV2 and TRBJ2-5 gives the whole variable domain EPEVTQTPSHQVTQMGQEVILRCVPISNHLYFYWYRQILGQKVEFLVSFYNNEISEKSEIFDDQFSVERPDGSNFTLKIRSTKLEDSAMYFCASRPRTTTGAQYFGPGTRLLVL.

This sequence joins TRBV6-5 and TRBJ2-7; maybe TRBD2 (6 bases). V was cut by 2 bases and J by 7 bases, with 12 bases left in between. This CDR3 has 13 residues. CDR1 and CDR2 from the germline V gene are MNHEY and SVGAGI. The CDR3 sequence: CASSYGSAGEQYV. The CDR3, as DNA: TGTGCCAGCAGTTACGGCAGCGCGGGGGAGCAGTACGTC.

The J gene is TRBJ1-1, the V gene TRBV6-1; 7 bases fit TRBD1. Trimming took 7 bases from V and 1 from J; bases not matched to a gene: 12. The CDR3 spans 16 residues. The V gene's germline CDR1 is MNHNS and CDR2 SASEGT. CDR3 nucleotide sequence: TGTGCCAGCACCTCCCGGGACAGACAACGGAACACTGAAGCTTTCTTT. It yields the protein CASTSRDRQRNTEAFF.

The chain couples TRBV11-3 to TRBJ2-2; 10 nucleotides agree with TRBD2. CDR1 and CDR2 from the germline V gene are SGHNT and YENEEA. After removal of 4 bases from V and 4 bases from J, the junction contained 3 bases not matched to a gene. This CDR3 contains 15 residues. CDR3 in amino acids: CASSSGLAVTGELFF. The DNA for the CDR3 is TGTGCCAGCAGCTCAGGACTAGCGGTCACCGGGGAGCTGTTTTTT.

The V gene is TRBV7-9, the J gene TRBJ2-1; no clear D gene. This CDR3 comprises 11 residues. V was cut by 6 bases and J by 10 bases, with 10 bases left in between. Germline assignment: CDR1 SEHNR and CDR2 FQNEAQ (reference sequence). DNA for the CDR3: TGTGCCAGCAGTCTCAAAGAAGAGCAGTTCTTC. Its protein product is CASSLKEEQFF.

CDR3 nucleotides: TGCAGTGCCCCCCCCCCGAGGAAGGGGGCCTACGAGCAGTACTTC. Its translation is CSAPPPRKGAYEQYF. The chain links TRBV20-1 to TRBJ2-7, with D possibly being TRBD1 (6 bases). Germline CDR1 reads DFQATT; CDR2 reads SNEGSKA (reference sequence). Deletions cut 6 bases from V and 2 bases from J, with 20 bases between. The CDR3 contains 15 residues.

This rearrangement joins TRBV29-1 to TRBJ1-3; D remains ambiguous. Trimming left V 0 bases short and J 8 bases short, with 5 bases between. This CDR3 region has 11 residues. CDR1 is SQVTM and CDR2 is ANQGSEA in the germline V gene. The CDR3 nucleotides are TGCAGCGTTGAAGATGTGCACACCATATATTTT. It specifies CSVEDVHTIYF.

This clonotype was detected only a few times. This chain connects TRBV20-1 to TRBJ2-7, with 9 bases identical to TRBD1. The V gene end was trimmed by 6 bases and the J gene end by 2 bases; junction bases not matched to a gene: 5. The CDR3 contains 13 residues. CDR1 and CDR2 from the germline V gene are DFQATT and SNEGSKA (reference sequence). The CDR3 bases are TGCAGTGCCATGGACAGGGGAACCTACGAGCAGTACTTC. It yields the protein CSAMDRGTYEQYF.

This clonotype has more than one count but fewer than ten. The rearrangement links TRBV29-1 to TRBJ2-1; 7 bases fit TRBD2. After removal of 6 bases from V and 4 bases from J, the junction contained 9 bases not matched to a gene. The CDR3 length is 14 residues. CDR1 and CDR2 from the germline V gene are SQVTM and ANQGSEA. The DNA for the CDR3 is TGCAGCGTCCGGAGGGCTAGCGGTTACAATGAGCAGTTCTTC. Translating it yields CSVRRASGYNEQFF.

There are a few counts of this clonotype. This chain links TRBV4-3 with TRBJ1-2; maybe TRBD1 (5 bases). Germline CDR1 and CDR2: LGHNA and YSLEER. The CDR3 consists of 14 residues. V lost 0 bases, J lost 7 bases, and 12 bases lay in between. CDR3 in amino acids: CASSQDQGLSGYTF. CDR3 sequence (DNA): TGCGCCAGCAGCCAAGATCAGGGTCTAAGTGGCTACACCTTC.

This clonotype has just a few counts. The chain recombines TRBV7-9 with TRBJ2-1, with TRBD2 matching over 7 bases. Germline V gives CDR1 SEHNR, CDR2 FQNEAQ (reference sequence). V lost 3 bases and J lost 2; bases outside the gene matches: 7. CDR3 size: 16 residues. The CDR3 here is CASSFRSRGTYNEQFF. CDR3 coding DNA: TGTGCCAGCAGCTTTAGGTCGCGGGGGACCTACAATGAGCAGTTCTTC.

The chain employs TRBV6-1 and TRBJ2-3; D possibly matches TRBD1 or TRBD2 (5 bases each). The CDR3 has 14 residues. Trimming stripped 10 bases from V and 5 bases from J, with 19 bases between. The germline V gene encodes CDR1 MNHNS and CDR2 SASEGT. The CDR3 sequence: CATTQRDLGDTQYF. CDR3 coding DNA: TGTGCCACTACCCAGAGGGACCTAGGAGATACGCAGTATTTT.

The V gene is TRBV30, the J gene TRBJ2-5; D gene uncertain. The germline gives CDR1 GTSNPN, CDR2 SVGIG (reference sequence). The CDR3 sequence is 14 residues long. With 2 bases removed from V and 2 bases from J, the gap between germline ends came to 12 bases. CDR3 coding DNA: TGTGCCTGGAGTTCGGGCCGTTGGCAAGAGACCCAGTACTTC. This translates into CAWSSGRWQETQYF.

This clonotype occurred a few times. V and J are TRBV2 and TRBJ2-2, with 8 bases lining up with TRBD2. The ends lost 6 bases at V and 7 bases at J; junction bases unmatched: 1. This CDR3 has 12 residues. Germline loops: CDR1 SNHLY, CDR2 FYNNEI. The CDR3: CASRTSVGELFF. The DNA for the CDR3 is TGTGCCAGCAGGACTAGCGTCGGGGAGCTGTTTTTT.

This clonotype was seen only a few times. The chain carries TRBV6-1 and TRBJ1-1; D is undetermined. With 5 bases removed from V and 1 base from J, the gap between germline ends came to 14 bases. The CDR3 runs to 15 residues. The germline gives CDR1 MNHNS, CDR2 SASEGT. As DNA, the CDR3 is TGTGCCAGCAGTCAGAGTGATACAGAGAACACTGAAGCTTTCTTT. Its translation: CASSQSDTENTEAFF.

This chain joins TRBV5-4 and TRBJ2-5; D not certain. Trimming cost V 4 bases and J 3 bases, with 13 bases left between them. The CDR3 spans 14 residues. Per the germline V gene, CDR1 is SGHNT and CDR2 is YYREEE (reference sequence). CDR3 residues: CASSAGGGEETQYF. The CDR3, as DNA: TGTGCCAGCAGCGCCGGCGGTGGGGAAGAGACCCAGTACTTC. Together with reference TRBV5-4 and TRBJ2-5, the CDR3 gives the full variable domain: ETGVTQSPTHLIKTRGQQVTLRCSSQSGHNTVSWYQQALGQGPQFIFQYYREEENGRGNFPPRFSGLQFPNYSSELNVNALELDDSALYLCASSAGGGEETQYFGPGTRLLVL.

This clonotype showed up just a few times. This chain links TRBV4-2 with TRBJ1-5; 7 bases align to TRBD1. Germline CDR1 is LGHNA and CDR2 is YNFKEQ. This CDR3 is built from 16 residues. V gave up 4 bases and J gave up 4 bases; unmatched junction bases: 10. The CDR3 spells CASSPREGAKNQPQHF. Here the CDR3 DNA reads TGTGCCAGCAGCCCAAGAGAGGGGGCAAAGAATCAGCCCCAGCATTTT.

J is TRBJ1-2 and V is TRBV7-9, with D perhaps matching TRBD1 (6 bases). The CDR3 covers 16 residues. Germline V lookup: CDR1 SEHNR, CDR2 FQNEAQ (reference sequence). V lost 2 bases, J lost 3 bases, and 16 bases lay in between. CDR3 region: CASSLLGGRTDYGYTF. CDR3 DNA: TGTGCCAGCAGCTTATTGGGGGGGCGCACGGACTATGGCTACACCTTC. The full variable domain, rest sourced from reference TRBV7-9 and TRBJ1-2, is DTGVSQNPRHKITKRGQNVTFRCDPISEHNRLYWYRQTLGQGPEFLTYFQNEAQLEKSRLLSDRFSAERPKGSFSTLEIQRTEQGDSAMYLCASSLLGGRTDYGYTFGSGTRLTVV.

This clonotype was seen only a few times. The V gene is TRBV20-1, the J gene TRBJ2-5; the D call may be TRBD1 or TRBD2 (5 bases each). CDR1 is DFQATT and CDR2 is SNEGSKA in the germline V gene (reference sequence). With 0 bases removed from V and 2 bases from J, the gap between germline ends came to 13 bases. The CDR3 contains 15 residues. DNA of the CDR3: TGCAGTGCTAGAGAAAGGGACCAATCACAAGAGACCCAGTACTTC. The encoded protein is CSARERDQSQETQYF.